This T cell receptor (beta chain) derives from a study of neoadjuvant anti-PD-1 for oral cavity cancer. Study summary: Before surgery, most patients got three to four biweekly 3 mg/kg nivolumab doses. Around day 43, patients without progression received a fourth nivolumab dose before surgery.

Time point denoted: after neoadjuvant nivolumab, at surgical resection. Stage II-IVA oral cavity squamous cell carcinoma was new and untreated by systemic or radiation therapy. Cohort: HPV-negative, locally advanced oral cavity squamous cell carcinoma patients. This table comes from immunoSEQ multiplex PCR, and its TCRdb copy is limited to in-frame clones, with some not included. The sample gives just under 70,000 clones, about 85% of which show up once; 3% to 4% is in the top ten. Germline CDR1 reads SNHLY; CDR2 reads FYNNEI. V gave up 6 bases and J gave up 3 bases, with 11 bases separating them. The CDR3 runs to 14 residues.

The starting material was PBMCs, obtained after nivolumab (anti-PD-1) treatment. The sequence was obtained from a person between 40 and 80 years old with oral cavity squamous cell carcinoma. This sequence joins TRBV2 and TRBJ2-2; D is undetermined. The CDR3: CASRHTRDTGELFF. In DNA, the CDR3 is TGTGCCAGCAGACACACTCGGGACACCGGGGAGCTGTTTTTT.